This T cell receptor (beta chain) comes out of a study of blood T cell repertoires in COVID-19. In the original workflow: Estimation of nucleated cell counts was performed using reference gene primer amplification. Generated by immunoSEQ multiplex PCR, the TCRdb table keeps only in-frame clones and is missing some. The V and J calls and the clone size are those of that table, but D and trimming were determined from the DNA. The sample holds around 78,000 clones; over 80% are singletons and the top ten take around 19%. There are 16 residues in the CDR3. V shed 4 bases, J shed 4 bases, and the junction held 10 bases outside the gene matches. Germline CDR1 is LGHDT and CDR2 is YNNKEL (reference sequence).

This clonotype originated in a human donor in a cohort sampled during active COVID-19. Sequences were obtained from peripheral blood. The V gene is TRBV3-1 (or the pseudogene TRBV3-2), the J gene TRBJ1-1; TRBD1 matches 9 bases. The CDR3 protein is CASSPLDRGFSTEAFF. As DNA, the CDR3 is TGTGCCAGCAGCCCCCTTGACAGGGGGTTTTCCACTGAAGCTTTCTTT.